This T cell receptor beta chain was captured by sequencing in a study of regulatory T cells (dated 2018 in TCRdb). About the study as a whole: The study compared T-cell receptor beta repertoires of sorted regulatory, conventional CD4+ and CD8+ T cells between CD3G-deficient patients and healthy controls.

The multiplex PCR used 52 forward TRBV primers and 13 reverse TRBJ primers, with assay-based and computational corrections for amplification bias. Rearranged TRB loci were amplified from genomic DNA by multiplex PCR within the immunoSEQ assay. TRB amplicons were sequenced on an Illumina HiSeq platform. The paper's data handling went like this. Custom algorithms error-filtered the raw sequences and aligned the raw sequences to reference gene sequences, after which the immunoSEQ online tools were used for analysis. The frequencies of productive and nonproductive TRB rearrangements were evaluated among unique sequences as well as among total sequences. Assessment of potential self-reactivity relied on the hydrophobicity of positions 6 and 7 in the TRB CDR3, along with their amino acid composition. Group comparisons used t tests, Mann-Whitney tests or two-way ANOVA run in Prism software. Not all clones reach the TCRdb copy of this immuneACCESS table, which keeps in-frame sequences only. Checked studies attribute under half of the gap to unresolved V genes and leave the rest unexplained. The D gene and trimming were derived from the DNA, and the V and J assignments and clone size from that table. This sample has some 6,000 clones in its table, and roughly nine tenths of those were observed once. The ten largest clones add up to more than 1.5% of the sample.

Notes on this clone: The antigen it recognizes is unknown. The sample holds no much larger clone one base away, and base qualities are not on file.

Evidence of autoimmunity was present in all CD3G-deficient patients, and the autoimmunity was more severe in two of the patients. Patients were tested at ages ranging from 2 to 39 years, and reduced naive and increased memory CD4+ and CD8+ T-cell proportions were found in the patients. CD4+ cells were FACS-sorted into CD25-high CD127-low regulatory T cells and CD25-low CD127-high conventional CD4+ T cells. Roughly 6 individuals with CD3G deficiency were included in the patient group. Patient samples and clinical data came from an international physician network spanning the United States, Europe and Asia. Peripheral blood mononuclear cells were isolated by Ficoll density separation. In the germline V gene, CDR1 corresponds to KGHSH and CDR2 to LQKENI. The cysteine opens and the phenylalanine closes a CDR3 of 16 amino acids. CDR3 DNA is the only sequence kept; it has 48 bases, read in frame from the first base. For this chain, trimming is 2 bases at the V end and 4 bases at the J end, and the number of junction bases without a gene match is 8.

General findings and caveats noted by the study authors: Patient repertoires showed restricted unique TRB V-J pairs and skewed V and J gene usage, most marked in regulatory T cells. Regulatory T-cell repertoire restriction varied between patients and was most prominent in the two patients with the most severe autoimmunity. Patient regulatory T-cell samples yielded roughly tenfold fewer unique productive TRB reads than control samples. Regulatory T cells from CD3G-deficient patients had lower Shannon diversity than both autologous conventional CD4+ cells and control regulatory T cells.

The sequence was collected from a person aged 18 to 30 with CD3G deficiency. Sequences were obtained from CD4+ Tregs sorted from blood. This chain joins TRBV18 to TRBJ2-5, with 9 middle bases fitting TRBD1. The DNA sequence reads TGTGCCAGCTCACCAGCCGGGACAGGGAGGAGAGAGACCCAGTACTTC. Its protein product is CASSPAGTGRRETQYF.